Listed below are T cell receptor beta chains from one sample, sequenced in a study of blood T cells in healthy people across ages. TCRdb independently ran MiXCR on the 5' RACE reads; one entry per CDR3 protein. This sample has roughly 1,500,000 distinct CDR3 sequences; 34% occur once, and the top ten carry 10% to 12%. Material: blood. The receptors here all came from a woman in her twenties or thirties in good health. Both conserved end residues are part of each CDR3. The order of the fields is J gene, V gene, D gene, clone size, CDR3 DNA, CDR3 protein. A D gene is named only where the DNA matches it firmly. Part of the rows lack a size; the others show once, few, many or a class for expanded clones.

j_call: TRBJ2-3
v_call: TRBV7-2
d_call: NA
clone_size: NA
cdr3_nt: TGTGCCTGCAGCCTACGGCTAGATACGCAGTATTTT
cdr3_aa: CACSLRLDTQYF

j_call: TRBJ2-7
v_call: TRBV29-1
d_call: NA
clone_size: many
cdr3_nt: TGCAGCGTTTCGGGGACGTCAGGGAACTACGAGCAGTACTTC
cdr3_aa: CSVSGTSGNYEQYF

j_call: TRBJ2-1
v_call: TRBV28
d_call: TRBD2
clone_size: few
cdr3_nt: TGTGCCAGCAGTTTATTGTCACTAGCGGGAAACGTAAATGAGCAGTTCTTC
cdr3_aa: CASSLLSLAGNVNEQFF

j_call: TRBJ2-3
v_call: TRBV6-1
d_call: NA
clone_size: NA
cdr3_nt: TGTGCCAGCAGATGGCTAGCGAACACAGATACGCAGTATTTT
cdr3_aa: CASRWLANTDTQYF

j_call: TRBJ1-1
v_call: TRBV11-1
d_call: TRBD1
clone_size: NA
cdr3_nt: TGTGCCAGCGGTTCAACAGGGGTCTTGAACACTGAAGCTTTCTTT
cdr3_aa: CASGSTGVLNTEAFF

j_call: TRBJ2-4
v_call: TRBV10-3
d_call: TRBD1
clone_size: NA
cdr3_nt: TGTGCCATCAGCCGCAACGAGGGACAGCAAAACATTCAGTACTTC
cdr3_aa: CAISRNEGQQNIQYF

j_call: TRBJ1-5
v_call: TRBV29-1
d_call: NA
clone_size: NA
cdr3_nt: TGCAGCGTTCAGTCGGATAGCAATCAGCCCCAGCATTTT
cdr3_aa: CSVQSDSNQPQHF

j_call: TRBJ2-3
v_call: TRBV29-1
d_call: TRBD2
clone_size: many
cdr3_nt: TGCAGCGTTGAAGAACGGCTTCTAGCGGGAGTGAATACGCAGTATTTT
cdr3_aa: CSVEERLLAGVNTQYF

j_call: TRBJ2-1
v_call: TRBV29-1
d_call: TRBD1
clone_size: NA
cdr3_nt: TGCAGCGCCAAAACCGGGACAGGGGGTACAGATGAGCAGTTCTTC
cdr3_aa: CSAKTGTGGTDEQFF

j_call: TRBJ2-1
v_call: TRBV29-1
d_call: NA
clone_size: NA
cdr3_nt: TGCAGCGTTGACGGACTACCGGGAGCTCCTTACAATGAGCAGTTCTTC
cdr3_aa: CSVDGLPGAPYNEQFF

j_call: TRBJ2-7
v_call: TRBV13
d_call: TRBD2
clone_size: NA
cdr3_nt: TGTGCCAGCAGCCTAGGGACTATCCGGGACGAGCAGTACTTC
cdr3_aa: CASSLGTIRDEQYF

j_call: TRBJ2-4
v_call: TRBV6-6
d_call: NA
clone_size: few
cdr3_nt: TGTGCCAGCAGTTCCAGCTCTGGATCCAAAAACATTCAGTACTTC
cdr3_aa: CASSSSSGSKNIQYF

j_call: TRBJ2-7
v_call: TRBV5-1
d_call: NA
clone_size: NA
cdr3_nt: TGCGCCAGCAGCCCGGGGTCGTCCCCCGGGACCTACGAGCAGTACTTC
cdr3_aa: CASSPGSSPGTYEQYF

j_call: TRBJ2-1
v_call: TRBV2
d_call: NA
clone_size: NA
cdr3_nt: TGTGCCAGCAGTGAAACCCGGCACAATGAGCAGTTCTTC
cdr3_aa: CASSETRHNEQFF

j_call: TRBJ1-4
v_call: TRBV5-1
d_call: NA
clone_size: NA
cdr3_nt: TGCGCCAGCAGCTTTTACACCCGGAACGGGGGAAAACTGTTTTTT
cdr3_aa: CASSFYTRNGGKLFF

j_call: TRBJ2-1
v_call: TRBV7-9
d_call: TRBD2
clone_size: many
cdr3_nt: TGTGCCAGCAGCTTAAGTGGACTAGATAATGAGCAGTTCTTC
cdr3_aa: CASSLSGLDNEQFF

j_call: TRBJ1-2
v_call: TRBV20-1
d_call: NA
clone_size: few
cdr3_nt: TGCAGTGCTAGAGTTCCAGGGATCTATGGCTACACCTTC
cdr3_aa: CSARVPGIYGYTF

j_call: TRBJ2-5
v_call: TRBV3-1
d_call: TRBD2
clone_size: NA
cdr3_nt: TGTGCCAGCAGCCACGGAAGAGCGGGAGGAGTTGGCGAGACCCAGTACTTC
cdr3_aa: CASSHGRAGGVGETQYF

j_call: TRBJ2-7
v_call: TRBV20-1
d_call: TRBD1
clone_size: NA
cdr3_nt: TGCAGTGCTAGAGAGGGGCTCACGGACAGGGTCATTTTCGAGCAGTACTTC
cdr3_aa: CSAREGLTDRVIFEQYF

j_call: TRBJ1-5
v_call: TRBV19
d_call: TRBD1
clone_size: NA
cdr3_nt: TGTGCCAGTACCCCATGGACAGGGGGCAAGGATCAGCCCCAGCATTTT
cdr3_aa: CASTPWTGGKDQPQHF

j_call: TRBJ1-6
v_call: TRBV6-1
d_call: TRBD1
clone_size: NA
cdr3_nt: TGTGCCAGCAGTGCCCCCCCGGGACAGGAAAGAAATTCACCCCTCCACTTT
cdr3_aa: CASSAPPGQERNSPLHF

j_call: TRBJ2-3
v_call: TRBV6-2/TRBV6-3
d_call: NA
clone_size: NA
cdr3_nt: TGTGCCGGCAGTTACTCGATGGGTTCCCGCCCCACAGATACGCAGTATTTT
cdr3_aa: CAGSYSMGSRPTDTQYF

j_call: TRBJ1-2
v_call: TRBV27
d_call: TRBD1
clone_size: NA
cdr3_nt: TGTGCCAGCAATCAAACACAGGGGAGAGATGGCTACACCTTC
cdr3_aa: CASNQTQGRDGYTF

j_call: TRBJ2-3
v_call: TRBV2
d_call: NA
clone_size: NA
cdr3_nt: TGTGCCAGCAGCTCCGGACAGCAAGCAGATACGCAGTATTTT
cdr3_aa: CASSSGQQADTQYF

j_call: TRBJ2-3
v_call: TRBV9
d_call: NA
clone_size: NA
cdr3_nt: TGTGCCAGCACGGGCAGGAAGAAGGCAGATACGCAGTATTTT
cdr3_aa: CASTGRKKADTQYF

j_call: TRBJ1-5
v_call: TRBV20-1
d_call: NA
clone_size: NA
cdr3_nt: TGCAGTGCTAACAGTGCTTATAGCAATCAGCCCCAGCATTTT
cdr3_aa: CSANSAYSNQPQHF

j_call: TRBJ1-2
v_call: TRBV2
d_call: TRBD1
clone_size: few
cdr3_nt: TGTGCCAACACACCGGGACAGGGGATAAAATCCTATGGCTACACCTTC
cdr3_aa: CANTPGQGIKSYGYTF

j_call: TRBJ1-2
v_call: TRBV10-3
d_call: NA
clone_size: few
cdr3_nt: TGTGCCATCAGTGCAGACCGGGACTCATATGGCTACACCTTC
cdr3_aa: CAISADRDSYGYTF

j_call: TRBJ2-7
v_call: TRBV4-1
d_call: TRBD1
clone_size: few
cdr3_nt: TGCGCCAGCAGCCCCCGGGGCGGGACAGGTAGGGACGAGCAGTACTTC
cdr3_aa: CASSPRGGTGRDEQYF

j_call: TRBJ2-1
v_call: TRBV20-1
d_call: TRBD2
clone_size: NA
cdr3_nt: TGCAGTCCCAAACTAGTCGGGAGCGGGGGGTACAATGAGCAGTTCTTC
cdr3_aa: CSPKLVGSGGYNEQFF

j_call: TRBJ1-4
v_call: TRBV30
d_call: NA
clone_size: NA
cdr3_nt: TGTGCCGGTGGGAATGAAAAACTGTTTTTT
cdr3_aa: CAGGNEKLFF

j_call: TRBJ2-5
v_call: TRBV7-2
d_call: TRBD2
clone_size: many
cdr3_nt: TGTGCCAGCAGCCCGTCTTCTAGCGGGGGGGGGGAGACCCAGTACTTC
cdr3_aa: CASSPSSSGGGETQYF

j_call: TRBJ2-3
v_call: TRBV13
d_call: TRBD2
clone_size: NA
cdr3_nt: TGTGCCAGCAGCTCCTCCCCAGCGGGAGAGGAGTTAACAGATACGCAGTATTTT
cdr3_aa: CASSSSPAGEELTDTQYF

j_call: TRBJ2-5
v_call: TRBV2
d_call: NA
clone_size: NA
cdr3_nt: TGTGCCAGCAGCCTCCGGGAAGCAGAGACCCAGTACTTC
cdr3_aa: CASSLREAETQYF

j_call: TRBJ2-5
v_call: TRBV7-3
d_call: NA
clone_size: few
cdr3_nt: TGTGCCAGCAGCTTATATCCAGCGGAAGAGACCCAGTACTTC
cdr3_aa: CASSLYPAEETQYF

j_call: TRBJ1-1
v_call: TRBV6-2/TRBV6-3
d_call: NA
clone_size: few
cdr3_nt: TGTGCCAGCAGCACGACAGAAGGGCTGAACACTGAAGCTTTCTTT
cdr3_aa: CASSTTEGLNTEAFF

j_call: TRBJ2-1
v_call: TRBV5-1
d_call: TRBD2
clone_size: few
cdr3_nt: TGCGCCAGCAGGACTAGCGGGGGGGCCGTTCACAATGAGCAGTTCTTC
cdr3_aa: CASRTSGGAVHNEQFF

j_call: TRBJ2-1
v_call: TRBV3-1
d_call: NA
clone_size: NA
cdr3_nt: TGTGCCAGCAGCCCCTACCACGTGGGGGATAACAATGAGCAGTTCTTC
cdr3_aa: CASSPYHVGDNNEQFF

j_call: TRBJ1-4
v_call: TRBV29-1
d_call: TRBD1
clone_size: NA
cdr3_nt: TGCAGCGGCTCAGGGGGCGTCGATGAAAAACTGTTTTTT
cdr3_aa: CSGSGGVDEKLFF

j_call: TRBJ2-7
v_call: TRBV20-1
d_call: TRBD2
clone_size: NA
cdr3_nt: TGCAGTGCTAGACTAGCGGGGGGCCCCCGCGAGCAGTACTTC
cdr3_aa: CSARLAGGPREQYF

j_call: TRBJ2-5
v_call: TRBV6-1
d_call: NA
clone_size: NA
cdr3_nt: TGTGCCAGCAGTGTTAATCCAGGGGCGCAAGAGACCCAGTACTTC
cdr3_aa: CASSVNPGAQETQYF

j_call: TRBJ1-1
v_call: TRBV20-1
d_call: NA
clone_size: NA
cdr3_nt: TGCAGTGCTAGCGGCAGGGGCTCTGAAGCTTTCTTT
cdr3_aa: CSASGRGSEAFF

j_call: TRBJ2-1
v_call: TRBV12-3/TRBV12-4
d_call: TRBD2
clone_size: NA
cdr3_nt: TGTGCCAGCCGCCTAGCGGGGGGAGCTTGGGATGGGCAGTTCTTC
cdr3_aa: CASRLAGGAWDGQFF

j_call: TRBJ2-2
v_call: TRBV7-9
d_call: TRBD1
clone_size: NA
cdr3_nt: TGTGCCACAACAGGGGAAAACTTGAACACCGGGGAGCTGTTTTTT
cdr3_aa: CATTGENLNTGELFF

j_call: TRBJ2-1
v_call: TRBV20-1
d_call: TRBD2
clone_size: few
cdr3_nt: TGCAGTGCTAGAACAACTAGCGGGGAGGCCTACAATGAGCAGTTCTTC
cdr3_aa: CSARTTSGEAYNEQFF

j_call: TRBJ2-3
v_call: TRBV2
d_call: TRBD2
clone_size: NA
cdr3_nt: TGTGCTAGCAGTTTTTCCGGACTAGCGGGAGTGGATACGCAGTATTTT
cdr3_aa: CASSFSGLAGVDTQYF

j_call: TRBJ2-1
v_call: TRBV12-3/TRBV12-4
d_call: NA
clone_size: few
cdr3_nt: TGTGCCAGCAGTTTCAGTCTTGCGGGGTACTCCTACAATGAGCAGTTCTTC
cdr3_aa: CASSFSLAGYSYNEQFF

j_call: TRBJ2-7
v_call: TRBV4-1
d_call: TRBD2
clone_size: NA
cdr3_nt: TGCGCCAGCAGCCGGGATAATAGCGGGGGAACCTACGAGCAGTACTTC
cdr3_aa: CASSRDNSGGTYEQYF

j_call: TRBJ1-3
v_call: TRBV7-9
d_call: TRBD1
clone_size: few
cdr3_nt: TGTGCCAGCAGCCGAGGGACAGGGGATGGAAACACCATATATTTT
cdr3_aa: CASSRGTGDGNTIYF

j_call: TRBJ2-7
v_call: TRBV30
d_call: NA
clone_size: NA
cdr3_nt: TGTGCCTGGGGGCGGAGTAACAATGAGCAGTACTTC
cdr3_aa: CAWGRSNNEQYF

j_call: TRBJ1-2
v_call: TRBV5-5
d_call: TRBD1
clone_size: NA
cdr3_nt: TGTGCCAGCAGCCTCACGACAGGGACCTATGGCTACACCTTC
cdr3_aa: CASSLTTGTYGYTF

j_call: TRBJ2-7
v_call: TRBV21-1
d_call: NA
clone_size: NA
cdr3_nt: TGTGCCAGCAGCAAAGATCTCATTTTTGGGACAGGGGATCCCTACGAGCAGTACTTC
cdr3_aa: CASSKDLIFGTGDPYEQYF

j_call: TRBJ2-7
v_call: TRBV11-1
d_call: TRBD2
clone_size: NA
cdr3_nt: TGTGCCAGCAGCTACCTCGGACTAGCGACCTACGAGCAGTACTTC
cdr3_aa: CASSYLGLATYEQYF

j_call: TRBJ2-7
v_call: TRBV3-1
d_call: TRBD2
clone_size: NA
cdr3_nt: TGTGCCAGCAGCTCCGGGAAGAAGACTAGCGGGAAGGACGAGCAGTACTTC
cdr3_aa: CASSSGKKTSGKDEQYF